This T cell receptor beta chain was sequenced in a study of T cells in Graves' hyperthyroidism and ophthalmopathy. The J segment lost 0 bases and the V segment lost 3 bases, leaving 4 bases of the junction unmatched. There are 15 residues in the CDR3. Looked up from germline, CDR1 is MDHEN and CDR2 is SYDVKM. Template material for amplifying TCR beta CDR3 regions consisted of RNA transcripts. First-round RT-PCR of the TCR CDR3 relied on the HTBI primer set. TCRdb analysed the multiplex PCR reads with MiXCR anew, one entry per CDR3 protein. Of 500,000 or so distinct CDR3 sequences listed, under 20% are singletons. Findings of the study overall: The model forecast ophthalmopathy, anticipating it by a median about 7 months before onset.

In this sample, this clonotype turned up many times. The antigen remains undetermined. What was sequenced was blood. This sequence originates from a young woman with Graves' ophthalmopathy. The chain links TRBV28 to TRBJ1-1, with 7 bases that match TRBD1. CDR3 nucleotides: TGTGCCAGCAGTTTCATCGACAGGGTGAACACTGAAGCTTTCTTT. Its translation: CASSFIDRVNTEAFF.